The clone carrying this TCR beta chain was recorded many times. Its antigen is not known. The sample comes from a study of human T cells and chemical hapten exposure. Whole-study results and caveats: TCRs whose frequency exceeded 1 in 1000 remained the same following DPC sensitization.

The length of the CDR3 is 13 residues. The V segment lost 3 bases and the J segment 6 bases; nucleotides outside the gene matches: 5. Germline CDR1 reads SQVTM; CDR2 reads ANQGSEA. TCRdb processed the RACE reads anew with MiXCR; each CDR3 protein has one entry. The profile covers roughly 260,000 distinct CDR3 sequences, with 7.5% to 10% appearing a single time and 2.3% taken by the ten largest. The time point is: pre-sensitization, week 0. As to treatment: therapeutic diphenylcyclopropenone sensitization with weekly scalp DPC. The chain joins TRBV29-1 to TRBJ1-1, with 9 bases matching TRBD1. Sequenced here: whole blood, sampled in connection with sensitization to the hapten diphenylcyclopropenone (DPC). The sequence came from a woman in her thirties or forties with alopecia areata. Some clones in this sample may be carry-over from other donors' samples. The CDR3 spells CSVDPDRGPEAFF. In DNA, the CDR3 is TGCAGCGTTGACCCGGACAGGGGACCTGAAGCTTTCTTT.